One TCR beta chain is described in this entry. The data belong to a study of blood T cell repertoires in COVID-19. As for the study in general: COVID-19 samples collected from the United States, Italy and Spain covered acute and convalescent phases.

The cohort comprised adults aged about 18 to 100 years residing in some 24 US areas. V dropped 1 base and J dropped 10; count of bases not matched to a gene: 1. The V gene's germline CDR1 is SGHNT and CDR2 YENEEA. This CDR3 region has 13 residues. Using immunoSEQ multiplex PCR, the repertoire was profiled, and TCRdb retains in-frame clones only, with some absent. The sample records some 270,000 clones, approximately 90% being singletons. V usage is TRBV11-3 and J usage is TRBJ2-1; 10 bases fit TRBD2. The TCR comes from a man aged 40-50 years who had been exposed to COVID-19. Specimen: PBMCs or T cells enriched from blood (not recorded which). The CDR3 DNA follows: TGTGCCAGCAGCTTAGTACTAGCGGGGGAGCAGTTCTTC. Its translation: CASSLVLAGEQFF. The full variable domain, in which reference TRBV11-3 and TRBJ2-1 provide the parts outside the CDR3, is EAGVVQSPRYKIIEKKQPVAFWCNPISGHNTLYWYLQNLGQGPELLIRYENEEAVDDSQLPKDRFSAERLKGVDSTLKIQPAELGDSAVYLCASSLVLAGEQFFGPGTRLTVL.